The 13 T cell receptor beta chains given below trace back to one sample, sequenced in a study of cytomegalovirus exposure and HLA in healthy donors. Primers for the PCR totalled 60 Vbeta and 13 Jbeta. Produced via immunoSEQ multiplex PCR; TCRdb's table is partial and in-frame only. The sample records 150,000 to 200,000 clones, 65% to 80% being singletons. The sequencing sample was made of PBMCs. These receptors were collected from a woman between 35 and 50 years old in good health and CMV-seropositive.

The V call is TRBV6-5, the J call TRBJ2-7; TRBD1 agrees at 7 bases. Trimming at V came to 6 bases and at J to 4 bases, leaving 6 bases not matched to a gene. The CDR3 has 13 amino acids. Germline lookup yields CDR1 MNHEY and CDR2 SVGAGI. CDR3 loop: CASRTGTSYEQYF. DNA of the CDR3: TGTGCCAGCAGGACAGGGACATCGTACGAGCAGTACTTC.

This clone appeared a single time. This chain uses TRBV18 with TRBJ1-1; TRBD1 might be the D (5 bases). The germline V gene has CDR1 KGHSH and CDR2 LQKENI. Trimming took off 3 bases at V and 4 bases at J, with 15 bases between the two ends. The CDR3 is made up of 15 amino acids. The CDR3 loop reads CASSPNAGLGTEAFF. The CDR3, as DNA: TGTGCCAGCTCACCGAATGCAGGGCTCGGCACTGAAGCTTTCTTT.

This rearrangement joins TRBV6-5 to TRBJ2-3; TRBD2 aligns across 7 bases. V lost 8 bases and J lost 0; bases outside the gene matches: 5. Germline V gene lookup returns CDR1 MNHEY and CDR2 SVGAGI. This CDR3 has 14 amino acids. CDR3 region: CASAGVVSTDTQYF. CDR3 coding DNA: TGTGCCAGCGCGGGGGTAGTAAGCACAGATACGCAGTATTTT.

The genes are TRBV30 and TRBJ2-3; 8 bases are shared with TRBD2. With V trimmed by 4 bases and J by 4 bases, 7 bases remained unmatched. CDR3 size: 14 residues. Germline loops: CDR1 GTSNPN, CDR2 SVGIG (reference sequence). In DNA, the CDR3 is TGTGCCTGGAATCGAATGACTAGCGCAGATACGCAGTATTTT. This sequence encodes CAWNRMTSADTQYF.

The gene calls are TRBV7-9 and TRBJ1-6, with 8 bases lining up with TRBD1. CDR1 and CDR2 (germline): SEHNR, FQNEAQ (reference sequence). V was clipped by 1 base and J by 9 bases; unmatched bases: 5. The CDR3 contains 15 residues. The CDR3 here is CASSLGTGLGSPLHF. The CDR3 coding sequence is TGTGCCAGCAGCTTAGGGACAGGGCTCGGTTCACCCCTCCACTTT. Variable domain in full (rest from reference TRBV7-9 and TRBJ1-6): DTGVSQNPRHKITKRGQNVTFRCDPISEHNRLYWYRQTLGQGPEFLTYFQNEAQLEKSRLLSDRFSAERPKGSFSTLEIQRTEQGDSAMYLCASSLGTGLGSPLHFGNGTRLTVT.

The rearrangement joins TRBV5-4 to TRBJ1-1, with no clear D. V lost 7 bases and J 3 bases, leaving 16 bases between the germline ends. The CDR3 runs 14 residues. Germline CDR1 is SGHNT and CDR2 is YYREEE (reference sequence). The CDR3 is CASRPTADYTEAFF. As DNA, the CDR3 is TGTGCCAGCCGCCCCACGGCGGACTACACTGAAGCTTTCTTT.

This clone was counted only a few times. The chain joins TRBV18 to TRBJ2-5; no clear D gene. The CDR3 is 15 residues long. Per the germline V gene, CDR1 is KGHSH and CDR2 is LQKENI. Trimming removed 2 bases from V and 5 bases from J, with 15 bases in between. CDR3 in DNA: TGTGCCAGCTCACCATCGCTCTCCGTCGGGGAGACCCAGTACTTC. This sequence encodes CASSPSLSVGETQYF.

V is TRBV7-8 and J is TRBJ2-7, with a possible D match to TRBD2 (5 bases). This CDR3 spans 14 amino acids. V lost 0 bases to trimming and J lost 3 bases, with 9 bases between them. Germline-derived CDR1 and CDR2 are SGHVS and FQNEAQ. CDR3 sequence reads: CASSLAEEDYEQYF. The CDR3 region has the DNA TGTGCCAGCAGCTTAGCAGAGGAGGACTACGAGCAGTACTTC.

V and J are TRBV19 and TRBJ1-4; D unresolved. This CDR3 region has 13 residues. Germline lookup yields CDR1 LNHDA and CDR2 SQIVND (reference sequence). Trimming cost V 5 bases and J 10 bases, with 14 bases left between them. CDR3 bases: TGTGCCAGTAGTTCGGTCTCGGGAGGAAAACTGTTTTTT. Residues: CASSSVSGGKLFF.

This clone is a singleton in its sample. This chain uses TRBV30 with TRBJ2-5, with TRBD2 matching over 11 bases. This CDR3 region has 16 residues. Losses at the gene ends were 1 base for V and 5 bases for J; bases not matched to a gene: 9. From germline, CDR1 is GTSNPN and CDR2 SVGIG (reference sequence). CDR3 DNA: TGTGCCTGGAGTGGGGTAGCGGGGGGGCAATACGAGACCCAGTACTTC. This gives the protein CAWSGVAGGQYETQYF.

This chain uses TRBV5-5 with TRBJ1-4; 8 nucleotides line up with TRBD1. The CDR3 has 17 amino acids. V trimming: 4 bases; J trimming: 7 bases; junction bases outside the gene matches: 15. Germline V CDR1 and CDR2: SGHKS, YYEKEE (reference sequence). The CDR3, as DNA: TGTGCCAGCAGCCGAAGGGTATTCGGGACAGGAGTTGAAAAACTGTTTTTT. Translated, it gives CASSRRVFGTGVEKLFF. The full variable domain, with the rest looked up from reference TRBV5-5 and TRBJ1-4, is DAGVTQSPTHLIKTRGQQVTLRCSPISGHKSVSWYQQVLGQGPQFIFQYYEKEERGRGNFPDRFSARQFPNYSSELNVNALLLGDSALYLCASSRRVFGTGVEKLFFGSGTQLSVL.

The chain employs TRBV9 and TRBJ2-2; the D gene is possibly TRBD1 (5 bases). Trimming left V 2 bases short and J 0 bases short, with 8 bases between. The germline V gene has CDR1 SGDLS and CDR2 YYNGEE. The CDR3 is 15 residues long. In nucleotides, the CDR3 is TGTGCCAGCAGCGTGGGGCTAGCGAACACCGGGGAGCTGTTTTTT. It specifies CASSVGLANTGELFF.

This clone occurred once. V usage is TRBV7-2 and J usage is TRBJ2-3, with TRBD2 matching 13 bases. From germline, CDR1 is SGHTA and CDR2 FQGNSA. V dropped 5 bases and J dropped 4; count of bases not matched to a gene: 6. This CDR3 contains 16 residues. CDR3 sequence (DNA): TGTGCCAGCAGCCCGGGACTAGCGGGGTCAGCAGATACGCAGTATTTT. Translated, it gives CASSPGLAGSADTQYF.